A single sample is the source of the 18 T cell receptor beta chains below, sequenced in a study of cytomegalovirus exposure and HLA in healthy donors. PCR primers comprised 60 Vbeta and 13 Jbeta primers. TCRdb's table, derived via immunoSEQ multiplex PCR, lists solely in-frame clones and lacks some. Among around 100,000 clones listed, 75% to 85% were seen once. Specimen: PBMCs. Every receptor here comes from a woman between 50 and 59 years old in good health and CMV-seropositive.

This clone has a single count. V gene TRBV5-1 combines with J gene TRBJ2-7; the D gene is possibly TRBD1 (6 bases). CDR1 SGHRS and CDR2 YFSETQ come from the germline V gene. Trimming removed 5 bases from V and 9 bases from J, with 18 bases in between. The CDR3 is 13 residues long. The CDR3 bases are TGCGCCAGCAGTCGGACAGCTCTAACCGGGCAGTACTTC. It is translated as CASSRTALTGQYF.

V is TRBV7-9 and J is TRBJ1-1; D is unclear. V was cut by 4 bases and J by 6 bases, with 9 bases left in between. CDR3 length equals 12 residues. Per germline, CDR1 SEHNR and CDR2 FQNEAQ (reference sequence). The CDR3 loop reads CASSSGRPEAFF. CDR3 DNA sequence: TGTGCCAGCAGCTCGGGTCGCCCTGAAGCTTTCTTT.

This chain connects TRBV18 to TRBJ2-7; possible D gene TRBD2, 6 bases. The CDR3 length is 13 residues. V lost 3 bases to trimming and J lost 6 bases, with 12 bases between them. CDR1 is KGHSH and CDR2 is LQKENI in the germline V gene. The CDR3 DNA sequence: TGTGCCAGCTCACCTGGGGGAGCGGGCGAGCAGTACTTC. Translation: CASSPGGAGEQYF.

V is TRBV9 and J is TRBJ1-1, with 9 bases lining up with TRBD1. The germline CDR1 and CDR2 sequences are SGDLS and YYNGEE. The CDR3 consists of 16 residues. V dropped 4 bases and J dropped 4; count of bases not matched to a gene: 11. The CDR3 nucleotides read TGTGCCAGCAGCCTCCAGGACAGGGGTGGGGGCACTGAAGCTTTCTTT. Its protein is CASSLQDRGGGTEAFF.

The V call is TRBV27, the J call TRBJ2-1; 8 bases line up with TRBD2. Germline V lookup: CDR1 MNHEY, CDR2 SMNVEV (reference sequence). The CDR3 has 14 residues. V lost 5 bases and J lost 6; bases outside the gene matches: 6. DNA of the CDR3: TGTGCCAGCAGTAAGCCGGGACTAGTCAATGAGCAGTTCTTC. This translates into CASSKPGLVNEQFF.

This clone showed up just a few times. The gene calls are TRBV6-6 and TRBJ2-7, with TRBD1 as a possible D gene (6 bases). Trimming removed 5 bases at V and 5 bases at J, with 19 bases between. The CDR3 contains 15 residues. CDR1 is MNHNY, CDR2 SVGAGI, per germline (reference sequence). CDR3 protein: CASSNQGPVIDEQYF. The DNA for the CDR3 is TGTGCCAGCAGTAATCAGGGGCCCGTAATCGACGAGCAGTACTTC.

J is TRBJ1-1 and V is TRBV4-2; TRBD1 is a possible D gene (5 bases). V lost 1 base and J lost 6, with 12 bases in between. Germline CDR1 and CDR2: LGHNA and YNFKEQ. The CDR3 has 14 amino acids. DNA of the CDR3: TGTGCCAGCAGCCAAGCGGAGACAGTACCTGAAGCTTTCTTT. This codes for CASSQAETVPEAFF.

The chain carries TRBV4-2 and TRBJ2-3, with TRBD2 identical over 7 bases. From germline, CDR1 is LGHNA and CDR2 YNFKEQ. The CDR3 has 13 residues. J lost 10 bases, V lost 0 bases, and 4 bases had no gene match. The CDR3 loop is CASSQDGGDPQYF. CDR3 in DNA: TGTGCCAGCAGCCAAGATGGGGGGGACCCGCAGTATTTT.

This clone was recorded a few times. Other DNA sequences within the sample encode an identical CDR3. This chain joins TRBV30 and TRBJ2-7, with D unresolved. The V end lost 4 bases, the J end lost 1 base, and 5 bases lay between the germline ends. Germline CDR1 GTSNPN, CDR2 SVGIG (reference sequence). The length of the CDR3 is 11 residues. DNA for the CDR3: TGTGCCTGGACTCGGTCCTACGAGCAGTACTTC. This codes for CAWTRSYEQYF.

This clone was counted a single time. The J gene is TRBJ1-1, the V gene TRBV6-6; D is uncertain. This CDR3 spans 13 amino acids. Trimming removed 6 bases from V and 0 bases from J, with 8 bases in between. The germline CDR1 and CDR2 sequences are MNHNY and SVGAGI (reference sequence). CDR3 nucleotide sequence: TGTGCCAGCAGACCCCACATGAACACTGAAGCTTTCTTT. The encoded protein is CASRPHMNTEAFF.

The chain combines TRBV9 with TRBJ2-5; 10 bases agree with TRBD2. V was clipped by 4 bases and J by 4 bases; unmatched bases: 4. The CDR3 spans 14 residues. Germline CDR1 and CDR2: SGDLS and YYNGEE. The CDR3 DNA reads TGTGCCAGCAGCATCCGACTAGCGGGAGAGACCCAGTACTTC. This translates into CASSIRLAGETQYF. The variable domain in full, with the rest retrieved from reference TRBV9 and TRBJ2-5, is DSGVTQTPKHLITATGQRVTLRCSPRSGDLSVYWYQQSLDQGLQFLIQYYNGEERAKGNILERFSAQQFPDLHSELNLSSLELGDSALYFCASSIRLAGETQYFGPGTRLLVL.

The rearrangement joins TRBV2 to TRBJ2-3; 9 positions agree with TRBD2. The CDR3 length is 16 residues. V gave up 4 bases and J gave up 3 bases; unmatched junction bases: 8. Per the germline V gene, CDR1 is SNHLY and CDR2 is FYNNEI. The CDR3: CASSAKGGGATDTQYF. The CDR3 nucleotides read TGTGCCAGCAGTGCAAAGGGCGGGGGGGCAACAGATACGCAGTATTTT.

The chain couples TRBV5-1 to TRBJ2-5; TRBD1 agrees at 8 bases. This CDR3 region has 15 residues. The trim removed 3 bases at V and 5 bases at J, leaving 9 bases unmatched. Germline V gene sequence: CDR1 SGHRS, CDR2 YFSETQ. The CDR3 here is CASSSDRGWGETQYF. The CDR3 DNA reads TGCGCCAGCAGCTCAGACAGGGGATGGGGGGAGACCCAGTACTTC.

The chain carries TRBV7-8 and TRBJ2-7; 7 nucleotides align to TRBD2. V lost 5 bases to trimming and J lost 1 base; unmatched junction nucleotides: 8. The germline V gene has CDR1 SGHVS and CDR2 FQNEAQ. The CDR3 runs to 15 residues. As DNA, the CDR3 is TGTGCCAGCAGCCACGGGAGGACTCGGTCCTACGAGCAGTACTTC. This codes for CASSHGRTRSYEQYF.

The genes are TRBV29-1 and TRBJ1-1; a possible D gene is TRBD1 (5 bases). The CDR3 consists of 11 residues. V was cut by 8 bases and J by 12 bases, with 19 bases left in between. The germline gives CDR1 SQVTM, CDR2 ANQGSEA. The CDR3 protein is CSTSSQGGTFF. The CDR3 coding sequence is TGCAGCACAAGCTCTCAGGGAGGAACTTTCTTT. The full variable domain, its missing parts supplied by reference TRBV29-1 and TRBJ1-1, is SAVISQKPSRDICQRGTSLTIQCQVDSQVTMMFWYRQQPGQSLTLIATANQGSEATYESGFVIDKFPISRPNLTFSTLTVSNMSPEDSSIYLCSTSSQGGTFFGQGTRLTVV.

The V and J genes are TRBV9 and TRBJ1-6, with D uncertain. Germline CDR1 SGDLS, CDR2 YYNGEE. V was trimmed by 0 bases and J by 6 bases, leaving 10 bases between them. This CDR3 has 15 amino acids. This CDR3 is CASSVGQTSNSPLHF. In DNA form, the CDR3 reads TGTGCCAGCAGCGTAGGGCAGACAAGTAATTCACCCCTCCACTTT. The full variable domain, its missing parts supplied by reference TRBV9 and TRBJ1-6, is DSGVTQTPKHLITATGQRVTLRCSPRSGDLSVYWYQQSLDQGLQFLIQYYNGEERAKGNILERFSAQQFPDLHSELNLSSLELGDSALYFCASSVGQTSNSPLHFGNGTRLTVT.

The chain combines TRBV10-1 with TRBJ2-1; TRBD1 matches at 11 bases. The CDR3 contains 16 residues. V shed 2 bases and J 9 bases; nucleotides not matched to a gene: 9. Germline CDR1 and CDR2: WNHNN and SYGVQD (reference sequence). In DNA, the CDR3 is TGCGCCAGCAGTGAGAGAGGGACAGGGGGTTTCGGTGAGCAGTTCTTC. It specifies CASSERGTGGFGEQFF.

The chain links TRBV14 to TRBJ1-1; D is unresolved. There are 13 residues in the CDR3. V lost 3 bases to trimming and J lost 3 bases, with 8 bases between them. CDR1 and CDR2 (germline): SGHDN, FVKESK. CDR3 loop: CASSQLRYTEAFF. In DNA form, the CDR3 reads TGTGCCAGCAGCCAGTTACGGTACACTGAAGCTTTCTTT.